Listed below are T cell receptor beta chains from one sample, sequenced in a study of regulatory T cells in long-lasting Graves disease. TCRdb itself ran the multiplex PCR reads through MiXCR, one entry per CDR3 protein. Of about half a million distinct CDR3 sequences listed, around 12% are singletons. These same records also appear under a second study, on T cells in Graves' hyperthyroidism and ophthalmopathy.

The source material was peripheral blood mononuclear cells (PBMCs), sampled at new diagnosis, from a patient treated with antithyroid drugs. Source of these receptors: a woman in her 30s with Graves disease. CDR3s include the opening cysteine and the closing phenylalanine or tryptophan. A D gene is named only where the DNA matches it firmly. The size of a clone is reported for some rows only, either as once, few or many, or as a class for expanded clones.

clone size: .
V gene: TRBV19
D gene: .
J gene: TRBJ1-3
CDR3 DNA: TGTGCCAGTAGTATGGCACTAGGGGCGAGCTCTGGAAACACCATATATTTT
CDR3 protein: CASSMALGASSGNTIYF

clone size: many
V gene: TRBV20-1
D gene: .
J gene: TRBJ2-3
CDR3 DNA: TGCAGTGCTAGAGCCGACGGAGATACGCAGTATTTT
CDR3 protein: CSARADGDTQYF

clone size: few
V gene: TRBV5-1
D gene: .
J gene: TRBJ2-1
CDR3 DNA: TGCGCCAGCGGAGGGAGCGCGACCTACAATGAGCAGTTCTTC
CDR3 protein: CASGGSATYNEQFF

clone size: many
V gene: TRBV10-3
D gene: .
J gene: TRBJ2-1
CDR3 DNA: TGTGCCATCAGTGAGTCACGAGGGGACGATGAGCAGTTCTTC
CDR3 protein: CAISESRGDDEQFF

clone size: many
V gene: TRBV5-1
D gene: .
J gene: TRBJ2-3
CDR3 DNA: TGCGCCAGCAGCTTGCGTACGGGAGAGACCCCAGATACGCAGTATTTT
CDR3 protein: CASSLRTGETPDTQYF

clone size: few
V gene: TRBV19
D gene: .
J gene: TRBJ2-5
CDR3 DNA: TGTGCCAGCTGGAACGGGGAGACCCAGTACTTC
CDR3 protein: CASWNGETQYF

clone size: many
V gene: TRBV28
D gene: .
J gene: TRBJ1-2
CDR3 DNA: TGTGCCAGCAGTTTCCCTCCATTGGGACGGAACTATGGCTACACCTTC
CDR3 protein: CASSFPPLGRNYGYTF

clone size: few
V gene: TRBV20-1
D gene: .
J gene: TRBJ1-1
CDR3 DNA: TGCAGTGCTAGAGGGTTCGGCGCTTCGAACACTGAAGCTTTCTTT
CDR3 protein: CSARGFGASNTEAFF

clone size: many
V gene: TRBV7-2
D gene: .
J gene: TRBJ1-1
CDR3 DNA: TGTGCCAGCAGCCCCGACCCGGGGACGACTGAAGCTTTCTTT
CDR3 protein: CASSPDPGTTEAFF

clone size: few
V gene: TRBV27
D gene: .
J gene: TRBJ2-2
CDR3 DNA: TGTGCCAGCAGAATCGGGTTGCGTACCGGGGAGCTGTTTTTT
CDR3 protein: CASRIGLRTGELFF

clone size: many
V gene: TRBV14
D gene: .
J gene: TRBJ2-5
CDR3 DNA: TGTGCCAGCAGCCAAGATGAGGAGGCCTACCAAGAGACCCAGTACTTC
CDR3 protein: CASSQDEEAYQETQYF

clone size: many
V gene: TRBV12-3/TRBV12-4
D gene: TRBD1
J gene: TRBJ1-2
CDR3 DNA: TGTGCCAGCAGTATCGGACAGGGCGGCTATGGCTACACCTTC
CDR3 protein: CASSIGQGGYGYTF

clone size: many
V gene: TRBV5-5
D gene: .
J gene: TRBJ1-2
CDR3 DNA: TGTGCCAGCAGCTTTTGGACAGCTAACTATGGCTACACCTTC
CDR3 protein: CASSFWTANYGYTF

clone size: many
V gene: TRBV20-1
D gene: .
J gene: TRBJ1-1
CDR3 DNA: TGCAGTGCTGGAGTTCCCCTAACTCTGAACACTGAAGCTTTCTTT
CDR3 protein: CSAGVPLTLNTEAFF

clone size: many
V gene: TRBV10-3
D gene: TRBD2
J gene: TRBJ2-1
CDR3 DNA: TGTGCCATCAGTTCCTTAGGACTAGCGGCCGGCGATGAGCAGTTCTTC
CDR3 protein: CAISSLGLAAGDEQFF

clone size: many
V gene: TRBV5-5
D gene: .
J gene: TRBJ2-3
CDR3 DNA: TGTGCCAGCAGCTTGCGCGCCCTGGCGCCAGATACGCAGTATTTT
CDR3 protein: CASSLRALAPDTQYF

clone size: .
V gene: TRBV7-9
D gene: .
J gene: TRBJ1-6
CDR3 DNA: TGTGCCAGCAGCTTAAATGGTGGTAATTCACCCCTCCACTTT
CDR3 protein: CASSLNGGNSPLHF

clone size: few
V gene: TRBV9
D gene: .
J gene: TRBJ2-1
CDR3 DNA: TGTGCCAGCAGCGTAGAATTCAGCGAGCAGTTCTTC
CDR3 protein: CASSVEFSEQFF

clone size: many
V gene: TRBV20-1
D gene: .
J gene: TRBJ1-1
CDR3 DNA: TGCAGTGCTAGCCCCGGGACTCATTGGGACACTGAAGCTTTCTTT
CDR3 protein: CSASPGTHWDTEAFF

clone size: .
V gene: TRBV29-1
D gene: .
J gene: TRBJ2-7
CDR3 DNA: TGCAGCGTCTCGGGGGTCAGGGGGTACGAGCAGTACTTC
CDR3 protein: CSVSGVRGYEQYF

clone size: .
V gene: TRBV29-1
D gene: .
J gene: TRBJ1-5
CDR3 DNA: TGCAGCGTTGGGGGGTGGTCGGGCCAGCCCCAGCATTTT
CDR3 protein: CSVGGWSGQPQHF

clone size: many
V gene: TRBV12-3/TRBV12-4
D gene: .
J gene: TRBJ1-2
CDR3 DNA: TGTGCCAGCAGTTTCGCTGGGGGGGGCTGGGGCTACACCTTC
CDR3 protein: CASSFAGGGWGYTF

clone size: many
V gene: TRBV18
D gene: TRBD2
J gene: TRBJ2-1
CDR3 DNA: TGTGCCAGCTCACCACCGGTAGCGGGTGGTGACAATGAGCAGTTCTTC
CDR3 protein: CASSPPVAGGDNEQFF

clone size: .
V gene: TRBV20-1
D gene: .
J gene: TRBJ1-2
CDR3 DNA: TGCAGTGCTAGTTCGCCCCCCTCCTATGGCTACACCTTC
CDR3 protein: CSASSPPSYGYTF

clone size: many
V gene: TRBV20-1
D gene: .
J gene: TRBJ2-1
CDR3 DNA: TGCAGTGCTAGGGTTAGCGGAGCGCTTTACAATGAGCAGTTCTTC
CDR3 protein: CSARVSGALYNEQFF

clone size: many
V gene: TRBV20-1
D gene: .
J gene: TRBJ2-1
CDR3 DNA: TGCAGTGCCGGAACCCGGGCCTGGTTGGTCGATGAGCAGTTCTTC
CDR3 protein: CSAGTRAWLVDEQFF

clone size: .
V gene: TRBV19
D gene: .
J gene: TRBJ2-7
CDR3 DNA: TGTGCCAGTAGTCCCCAAGTCGAATCCTACGAGCAGTACTTC
CDR3 protein: CASSPQVESYEQYF